The clone carrying this T cell receptor beta chain was found a few times. Its cognate antigen is unknown. The gene names here belong to mouse. The sequenced fragment ends 1 residue before the CDR3 boundary, so the rest is inferred from the germline J gene. CDR3 sequences, V/J genes, frequencies and template counts came from survey-depth TCRbeta sequencing. Sequencing used immunoSEQ multiplex PCR; TCRdb keeps in-frame clones, though not all of them. Of about 50,000 clones detected, nearly 75% appear once; the ten largest clones hold 0.7%. Germline-derived CDR1 and CDR2 are GKSSPN and SITVG. Losses at the gene ends were 0 bases for V and 2 bases for J; bases not matched to a gene: 5. The CDR3 extends over 15 amino acids. This entry belongs to a study of tissue T cells after allogeneic stem cell transplantation. Overall study results and limits: Only a limited share of tissue TCRs appeared in blood or spleen. Anatomically similar tissues had similar TCR repertoires within each patient.

This clonotype was obtained from a pool of C57BL/6 mice in good health. The specimen was sorted cells pooled from one or two spleens. V usage is TRBV31 and J usage is TRBJ2-7, with 9 bases that match TRBD2. CDR3 bases read: TGTGCCTGGAGTCTCCGGAGACTGGGGGCCTATGAACAGTAC. This translates into CAWSLRRLGAYEQY. In full, the CDR3 is CAWSLRRLGAYEQYF.